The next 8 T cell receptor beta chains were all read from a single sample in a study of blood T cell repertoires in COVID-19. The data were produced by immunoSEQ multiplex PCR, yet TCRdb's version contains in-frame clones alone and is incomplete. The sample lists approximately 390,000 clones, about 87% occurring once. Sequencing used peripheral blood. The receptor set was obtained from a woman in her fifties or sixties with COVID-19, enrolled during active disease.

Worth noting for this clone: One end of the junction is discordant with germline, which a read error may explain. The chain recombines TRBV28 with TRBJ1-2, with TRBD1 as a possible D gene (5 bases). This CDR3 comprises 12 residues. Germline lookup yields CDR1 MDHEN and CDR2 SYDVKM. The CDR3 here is CALKDSNDGYTF. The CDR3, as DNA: TGTGCCCTCAAAGACAGTAACGATGGCTACACCTTC.

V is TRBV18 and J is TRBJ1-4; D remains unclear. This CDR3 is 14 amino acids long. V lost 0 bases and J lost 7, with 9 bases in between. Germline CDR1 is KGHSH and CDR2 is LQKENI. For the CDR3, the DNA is TGTGCCAGCTCACCACCGCCCGGAGGTGAAAAACTGTTTTTT. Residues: CASSPPPGGEKLFF.

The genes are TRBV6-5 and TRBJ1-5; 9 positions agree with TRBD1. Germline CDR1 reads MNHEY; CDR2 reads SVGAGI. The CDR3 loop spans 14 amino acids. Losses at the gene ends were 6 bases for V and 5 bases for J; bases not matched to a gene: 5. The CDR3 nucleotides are TGTGCCAGCAGGACAGGGGGATGGGATCAGCCCCAGCATTTT. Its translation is CASRTGGWDQPQHF.

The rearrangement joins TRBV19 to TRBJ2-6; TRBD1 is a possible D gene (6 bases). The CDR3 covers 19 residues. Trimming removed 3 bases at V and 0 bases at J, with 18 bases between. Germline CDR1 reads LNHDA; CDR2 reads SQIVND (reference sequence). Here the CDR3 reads CASSIKGRGLSSGANVLTF. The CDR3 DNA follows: TGTGCCAGTAGTATTAAGGGCAGGGGCCTTAGCTCTGGGGCCAACGTCCTGACTTTC.

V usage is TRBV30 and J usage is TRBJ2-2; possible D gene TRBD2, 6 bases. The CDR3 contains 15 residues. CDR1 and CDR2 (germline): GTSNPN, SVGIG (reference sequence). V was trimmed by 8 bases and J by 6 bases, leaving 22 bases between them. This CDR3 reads CAKDGGLLTPGELFF. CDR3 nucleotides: TGTGCCAAAGACGGGGGTCTACTAACACCCGGGGAGCTGTTTTTT.

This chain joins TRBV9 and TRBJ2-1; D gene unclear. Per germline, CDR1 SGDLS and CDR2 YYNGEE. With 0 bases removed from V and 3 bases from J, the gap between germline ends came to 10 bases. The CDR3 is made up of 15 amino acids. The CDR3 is CASSVDVADYNEQFF. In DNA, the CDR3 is TGTGCCAGCAGCGTAGATGTTGCGGACTACAATGAGCAGTTCTTC.

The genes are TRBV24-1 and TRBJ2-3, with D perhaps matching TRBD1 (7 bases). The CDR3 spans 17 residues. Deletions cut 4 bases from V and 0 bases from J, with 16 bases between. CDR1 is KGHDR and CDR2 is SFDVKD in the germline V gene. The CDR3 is CATSEPKTGTSTDTQYF. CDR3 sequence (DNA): TGTGCCACCAGTGAGCCGAAGACAGGGACTAGCACAGATACGCAGTATTTT.

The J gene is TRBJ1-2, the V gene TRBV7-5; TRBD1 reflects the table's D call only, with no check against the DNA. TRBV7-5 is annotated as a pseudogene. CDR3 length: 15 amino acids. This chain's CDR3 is CVRSPDRGRDYGYTF. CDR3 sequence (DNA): TGTGTCAGAAGCCCCGACAGGGGGAGGGACTATGGCTACACCTTC.